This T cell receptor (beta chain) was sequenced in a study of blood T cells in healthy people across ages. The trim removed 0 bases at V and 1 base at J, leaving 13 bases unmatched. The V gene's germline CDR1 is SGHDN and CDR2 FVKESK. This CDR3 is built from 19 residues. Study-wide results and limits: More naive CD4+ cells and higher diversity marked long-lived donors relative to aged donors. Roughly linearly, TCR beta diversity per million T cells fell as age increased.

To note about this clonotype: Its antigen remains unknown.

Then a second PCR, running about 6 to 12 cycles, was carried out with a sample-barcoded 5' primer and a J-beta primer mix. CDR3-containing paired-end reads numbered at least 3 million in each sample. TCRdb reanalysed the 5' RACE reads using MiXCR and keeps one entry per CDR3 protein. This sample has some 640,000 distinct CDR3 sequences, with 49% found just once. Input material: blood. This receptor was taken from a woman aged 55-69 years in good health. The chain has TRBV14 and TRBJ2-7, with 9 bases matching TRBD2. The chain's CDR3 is CASSQEAPVLAGVSYEQYF. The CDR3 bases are TGTGCCAGCAGCCAAGAAGCCCCCGTCTTAGCGGGAGTTTCCTACGAGCAGTACTTC.